The text below deals with one T cell receptor beta chain. Participants had their cohort set by participant-reported clinical history. Recovered participants had two consecutive negative NP/OP PCR tests, healthcare professional clearance, or symptom resolution. Sequencing was performed with immunoSEQ multiplex PCR; in TCRdb, only in-frame clones are kept and a portion is missing. The table records just over 350,000 clones, roughly 87% of them present only once. This sample is drawn from a study of blood T cell repertoires in COVID-19. Background on the study: In each case, the material was cDNA or gDNA derived from T cells, B-cell-depleted T cells, or PBMCs.

Germline V CDR1 and CDR2: SGHDN, FVKESK. Trimming pared 4 bases from V and 1 base from J, leaving 23 bases between. This CDR3 has 18 residues. The TCR was taken from a woman aged 25 to 45 who had recovered from COVID-19. The rearrangement uses TRBV14 and TRBJ2-7; TRBD2 might be the D (6 bases). Sequences were obtained from PBMCs or T cells enriched from blood (not recorded which). CDR3 residues: CASSLRGTSRAISYEQYF. In DNA form, the CDR3 reads TGTGCCAGCAGCCTCCGGGGTACTAGCAGGGCTATTTCCTACGAGCAGTACTTC.